This T cell receptor (beta chain) was captured in a study of cytomegalovirus exposure and HLA in healthy donors. This CDR3 region has 18 residues. Germline V gene data show CDR1 as SEHNR and CDR2 as FQNEAQ (reference sequence). Trimming removed 3 bases from V and 3 bases from J, with 18 bases in between. General study results and limits: The study recorded some 160 TCR beta chains that were cytomegalovirus-associated. Later findings reportedly placed an Asian-associated ancestry cluster below the approximately 650-donor mean for N-insertions. Among immune exposure information, only CMV serostatus was available.

Comment on this clone: Its antigen is unknown.

The PCR had 60 Vbeta and 13 Jbeta primers. The repertoire was sequenced with immunoSEQ multiplex PCR; TCRdb's copy has only in-frame clones and lacks some. Altogether around 300,000 clones are present, around nine tenths being singletons, with the ten largest covering about 2%. This rearrangement joins TRBV7-9 to TRBJ1-6; tentative D call: TRBD1 (6 bases). This receptor was identified in a woman under 30 in good health and CMV-seronegative. Sequenced sample: PBMCs. Here the CDR3 DNA reads TGTGCCAGCAGCTTCGACCCTCGGACAGATTACTATAATTCACCCCTCCACTTT. This translates into CASSFDPRTDYYNSPLHF.